This T cell receptor beta chain is drawn from a study of Ad26.COV2.S vaccination and SARS-CoV-2 variants (TCRdb year 2021). A note on the overall study: Donors in the vaccine arm were drawn from COV1001, a phase I-IIa trial of Ad26.COV2.S in healthy adults that was multicentre, randomized, double-blind and placebo-controlled. TCRbeta repertoire sequencing served as the tool for gauging how specific and how broad the SARS-CoV-2-reactive T cell receptors were following Ad26.COV2.S vaccination. Trial participants were randomized into five groups of five, in which low-dose or high-dose Ad26.COV2.S was given once or twice, or placebo was given on both occasions. Ad26.COV2.S was administered intramuscularly at a dose of 5x10^10 or 1x10^11 viral particles, either as one shot or as two shots given 56 days apart. Throughout the experiments and outcome assessment, investigators stayed blinded to trial group allocation. A total of 32 samples were included in the TCR-sequenced set, comprising around 19 Ad26.COV2.S vaccine recipients, 5 placebo recipients and 8 SARS-CoV-2 convalescent individuals. What the research found in general, with its limitations: The authors noted that total T cell responses may have been underestimated by the TCR breadth and depth analyses. Non-spike TCR breadth was comparable between vaccine and placebo recipients, consistent with the vaccine containing only spike. Higher spike-specific TCR breadth was observed in Ad26.COV2.S recipients than in placebo recipients (P = 0.0014). The study was not powered for comparison of responses between vaccine doses or regimens. After vaccination, substantial breadth of spike-specific CD8+ and CD4+ T cell responses was reported.

The sample's treatment or condition label, decoded: over 15 received Ad26.COV2.S at low or high dose, single or two shots; 5 received placebo; per-sample allocation not given. Repertoires of vaccine and placebo recipients were sequenced from samples collected on day 63 after the first injection. Cohort 1b enrolled around 24 adults aged 18-55 years at a single site in Boston, USA, between 29 July and 7 August 2020. Ad26.COV2.S was a replication-incompetent adenovirus type 26 vector that expressed a prefusion-stabilized SARS-CoV-2 spike protein derived from the original Wuhan strain. The immunoSEQ Assay was used to sequence TCRbeta CDR3 regions. After extraction, genomic DNA underwent amplification by bias-controlled multiplex PCR, followed by high-throughput sequencing. In the original analysis: To quantify the absolute abundance of every unique TCRbeta CDR3 region, sequences were collapsed and filtered. T cell fraction was estimated by normalizing TCRbeta template counts to usable DNA, which was measured by amplifying reference genes present in all nucleated cells. Repertoire TCRs were annotated as SARS-CoV-2-specific when V gene, CDR3 amino acid sequence and J gene were exactly matched to a known reactive TCR set. The reference SARS-CoV-2 TCR set was derived from MIRA and filtered for enrichment in COVID-19-positive ImmuneCODE repertoires, a step that removed public or cross-reactive TCRs. Based on the MIRA antigens, annotated TCRs were further analysed at the level of specific ORF or position within ORF. Breadth was defined as annotated unique rearrangements over total unique productive rearrangements; depth was the summed frequency of those rearrangements. Two-sided Wilcoxon rank-sum tests were used to compare TCR breadth between groups. The source is immuneACCESS, and TCRdb retained only in-frame sequences with V and J called. Part of the clones is not carried over; for the studies checked, unresolved V genes explain less than half of this, and the remainder is unexplained. That table furnishes V, J and clone size, whereas the DNA furnished D and trimming. The sample yields nearly 400,000 clones; over 75% were counted once. The ten largest clones represent approximately 1.9% of the sample.

A word on this clone: No antigen is known for it. One base away there is no much larger clone; base qualities are not given.

At the junction V is shortened by 4 bases and J by 5 bases; bases outside the gene matches: 6. Sequences MNHEY (CDR1) and SVGAGI (CDR2) are obtained from the germline V gene. The CDR3 holds 15 amino acids from the cysteine to the phenylalanine. Here the CDR3 DNA is all that survives: 45 bases in frame from base 1. Recombination joined TRBV6-5 with TRBJ2-7, with 12 bases in between that match TRBD2. The TCR comes from a person aged 18-65 years who received the Ad26.COV2.S COVID-19 vaccine or a placebo. Material: peripheral blood, obtained in a trial of Ad26.COV2.S vaccine versus placebo. The CDR3 region reads CASSSRLAGDHEQYF. The nucleotides read TGTGCCAGCAGTTCCCGACTAGCGGGAGACCACGAGCAGTACTTC.